This paragraph reports one T cell receptor (beta chain). Its antigen remains unknown. Profiled with immunoSEQ multiplex PCR; TCRdb holds only in-frame clones, not every one. The sample has tens of thousands of clones, roughly 88% seen once. The sample originates from a study of OX40 agonist ivuxolimab in advanced cancers. Study details: Patients were 82.7% male with ages roughly 20 to 90, mean 60.

The CDR3 covers 14 residues. Deletions cut 7 bases from V and 4 bases from J, with 16 bases between. Germline V gives CDR1 MNHEY, CDR2 SVGAGI. The study, taken as a whole, reports: At 0.1 to 3.0 mg/kg and by week 6, clonal expansion occurred in CD4+ and CD8+ blood T cells. Averaged across samples, CD8+ T cells carried more expanded clones than CD4+ did.

The clonotype comes from an adult with an advanced solid tumor such as melanoma, head and neck, liver or kidney cancer. V usage is TRBV6-5 and J usage is TRBJ1-2; maybe TRBD1 (6 bases). The sequencing here drew on CD4+ or CD8+ T cells sorted from blood, taken in a trial of the OX40 agonist ivuxolimab. The CDR3 is CASTQGRGFYGYTF. The CDR3 DNA is TGTGCCAGCACTCAAGGGAGGGGGTTCTATGGCTACACCTTC.